The 11 T cell receptor beta chains given below trace back to one sample, sequenced in a study of cytomegalovirus exposure and HLA in healthy donors (dated by TCRdb to about 2017). The library was obtained by the immunoSEQ multiplex PCR assay. The multiplex PCR relied on a mix of 60 forward primers for TCR Vbeta segments and 13 reverse primers for TCR Jbeta segments. The table was pulled from immuneACCESS by TCRdb, which kept in-frame rearrangements only. Such tables lose some clones; where checked, under half of the loss comes from unresolved V genes, and the rest has no known cause. In this sample's table one finds about 210,000 clones. The ten largest clonotypes hold under 1% of the sample. Sample: PBMCs. All receptors derive from a woman in her twenties or thirties in good health and CMV-seropositive.

V usage is TRBV6-5 and J usage is TRBJ1-4; 8 bases agree with TRBD1. V was pared by 5 bases and J by 8 bases, with 7 bases of the junction left unmatched. This CDR3 is built from 14 residues. The germline gives CDR1 MNHEY, CDR2 SVGAGI. CDR3 residues: CASSEDRVEEKLFF. In nucleotides, the CDR3 is TGTGCCAGCAGTGAGGACAGGGTAGAAGAAAAACTGTTTTTT.

Comment on this clone: In the same sample, other DNA sequences code for this CDR3. The chain couples TRBV5-1 to TRBJ1-2; 7 bases line up with TRBD1. Per germline, CDR1 SGHRS and CDR2 YFSETQ. The CDR3 has 14 amino acids. With 4 bases clipped from V and 8 bases from J, the junction kept 11 bases outside the gene matches. The chain's CDR3 is CASSPPRQGQGYTF. The CDR3 region has the DNA TGCGCCAGCAGCCCCCCCCGACAGGGACAAGGCTACACCTTC.

A remark on this clone: One end of the junction fails to match germline, which may point to a read error. V and J are TRBV15 and TRBJ1-3, with D maybe TRBD1 (5 bases). CDR1 and CDR2 from the germline V gene are LNHNV and YYDKDF (reference sequence). The CDR3 is 15 amino acids. CDR3 nucleotides: TGTGCCACCAGCAGAGATCGGGGGACTGGAAGCACCATATATTTT. Its protein product is CATSRDRGTGSTIYF.

The CDR3 DNA reads as TGTGCCAGCAGCTTAGGAGGGACAGGGGGTACCGGGGAGCTGTTTTTT. Translation: CASSLGGTGGTGELFF. This sequence joins TRBV7-6 and TRBJ2-2, with 11 bases that match TRBD1. This CDR3 is 16 amino acids long. Germline loops: CDR1 SGHVS, CDR2 FNYEAQ. J gave up 5 bases and V 1 base, and 3 bases lay outside the gene matches. The variable domain in full, completed from reference TRBV7-6 and TRBJ2-2, reads GAGVSQSPRYKVTKRGQDVALRCDPISGHVSLYWYRQALGQGPEFLTYFNYEAQQDKSGLPNDRFSAERPEGSISTLTIQRTEQRDSAMYRCASSLGGTGGTGELFFGEGSRLTVL.

CDR3 in amino acids: CASSPQGGNTIYF. In DNA form, the CDR3 reads TGTGCCAGCTCGCCCCAGGGAGGAAACACCATATATTTT. V and J are TRBV5-5 and TRBJ1-3; D is possibly TRBD1 (5 bases). The V end lost 7 bases, the J end lost 4 bases, and 12 bases lay between the germline ends. CDR3 length: 13 amino acids. CDR1 is SGHKS and CDR2 is YYEKEE in the germline V gene (reference sequence).

This sequence joins TRBV4-1 and TRBJ2-7; TRBD1 is a possible D gene (6 bases). The length of the CDR3 is 16 residues. CDR1 is MGHRA and CDR2 is YSYEKL in the germline V gene. V lost 2 bases, J lost 4 bases, and 18 bases lay in between. The CDR3 bases are TGCGCCAGCAGCCAATGGGCAAAAGGACAGATATACGAGCAGTACTTC. Translating gives CASSQWAKGQIYEQYF.

The rearrangement links TRBV25-1 to TRBJ1-4; 10 bases map to TRBD1. Germline CDR1 and CDR2: MGHDK and SYGVNS. J was trimmed by 8 bases and V by 3 bases; bases with no gene match: 9. The CDR3 loop spans 16 amino acids. CDR3 loop: CASSDITRDRGEKLFF. The CDR3 region has the DNA TGTGCCAGCAGTGATATTACCCGGGACAGGGGAGAAAAACTGTTTTTT.

CDR3 in DNA: TGTGCCAGCAGCCCCGTGGGCGGGACAGCCTACGAGCAGTACTTC. Its translation is CASSPVGGTAYEQYF. This rearrangement joins TRBV7-9 to TRBJ2-7; a possible D gene is TRBD1 (7 bases). The CDR3 covers 15 residues. CDR1 is SEHNR, CDR2 FQNEAQ, per germline (reference sequence). The V gene lost 5 bases and the J gene lost 2 bases, with 16 bases spanning the gap.

The J gene is TRBJ1-2, the V gene TRBV5-1; no clear D gene. This CDR3 has 15 residues. Between the trimmed V and J ends, which lost 0 bases and 0 bases, there was a span of 9 bases. Germline CDR1 reads SGHRS; CDR2 reads YFSETQ. The CDR3 spells CASSLGLSTNYGYTF. CDR3 DNA sequence: TGCGCCAGCAGCTTGGGGCTCAGTACTAACTATGGCTACACCTTC. Drawing the rest from reference TRBV5-1 and TRBJ1-2, the complete variable domain is KAGVTQTPRYLIKTRGQQVTLSCSPISGHRSVSWYQQTPGQGLQFLFEYFSETQRNKGNFPGRFSGRQFSNSRSEMNVSTLELGDSALYLCASSLGLSTNYGYTFGSGTRLTVV.

This rearrangement joins TRBV28 to TRBJ2-7; a weak D match, TRBD2 (5 bases). This CDR3 has 17 amino acids. Trimming shortened V by 5 bases and J by 1 base, and 21 bases separated the two germline ends. Germline V lookup: CDR1 MDHEN, CDR2 SYDVKM. The CDR3 is CASSGGLLSVRSYEQYF. For the CDR3, the DNA is TGTGCCAGCAGTGGAGGCCTCCTTAGTGTAAGATCCTACGAGCAGTACTTC.

The chain carries TRBV10-3 and TRBJ1-2; 10 positions match TRBD1. Germline values: CDR1 ENHRY, CDR2 SYGVKD. The V gene end was trimmed by 10 bases and the J gene end by 2 bases; junction bases not matched to a gene: 4. This CDR3 has 13 amino acids. The CDR3 region is CATGTGENYGYTF. CDR3 bases: TGTGCCACGGGGACAGGGGAAAACTATGGCTACACCTTC.